The present entry profiles one TCR beta chain with its context. Antigen unknown. It was with a sample-barcoded 5' primer and a J-beta primer mix that a second PCR of about 6 to 11 cycles was run. TCRdb re-called the 5' RACE reads through MiXCR, storing one row per CDR3 protein. The table lists some 1.4 million distinct CDR3 sequences, around 39% of them singletons, with under 8% in the top ten. Deletions cut 4 bases from V and 5 bases from J, with 9 bases between. Germline values: CDR1 LGHNA, CDR2 YNFKEQ. The CDR3 spans 13 residues. The data belong to a study of blood T cells in healthy people across ages. Study-level results: Greater diversity and more naive CD4+ cells were seen in long-lived donors than in aged donors. Donor CMV status was unknown, possibly confounding expanded clonotype changes. Roughly linearly, TCR beta diversity per million T cells fell as age increased. Using unsorted PBMCs precluded a conclusive naive versus antigen-experienced comparison.

Sequences were obtained from blood. The sequence was obtained from a woman aged 18-30 years in good health. This rearrangement joins TRBV4-2 to TRBJ2-1; weak D call: TRBD2 (6 bases). CDR3 in DNA: TGTGCCAGCAGCCGACTAGAAAACAATGAGCAGTTCTTC. It encodes CASSRLENNEQFF.